This T cell receptor beta chain was identified during a study of T cells after somatic rescue of genetic block. Germline loops: CDR1 MGHRA, CDR2 YSYEKL. Trimming left V 3 bases short and J 4 bases short, with 14 bases between. The CDR3 is made up of 15 amino acids. Data came from immunoSEQ multiplex PCR; TCRdb stores just in-frame clones and leaves some out. The sample lists roughly 71,000 clones; approximately 91% were seen once. Only a few counts were recorded for this clone. The V gene is TRBV4-1, the J gene TRBJ2-3, with D possibly being TRBD1 or TRBD2 (5 bases each). The sequence came from a man younger than 40. The source material was peripheral blood mononuclear cells (PBMCs). Written as DNA, the CDR3 is TGCGCCAGCAGCCATCAGCCCTTGGGGGCAGATACGCAGTATTTT. Amino acids: CASSHQPLGADTQYF.